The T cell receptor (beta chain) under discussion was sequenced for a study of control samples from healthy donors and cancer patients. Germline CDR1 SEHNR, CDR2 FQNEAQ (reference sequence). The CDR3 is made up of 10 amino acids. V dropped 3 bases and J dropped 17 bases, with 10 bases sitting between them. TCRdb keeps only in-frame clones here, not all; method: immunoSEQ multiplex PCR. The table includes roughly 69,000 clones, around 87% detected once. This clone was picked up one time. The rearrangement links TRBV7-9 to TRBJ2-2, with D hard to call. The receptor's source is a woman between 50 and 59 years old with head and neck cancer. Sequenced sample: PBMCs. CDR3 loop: CASSFPPSFF. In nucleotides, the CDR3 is TGTGCCAGCAGCTTCCCCCCCTCTTTTTTT.